The text below deals with one T cell receptor beta chain. This specimen belongs to a study of blood T cell repertoires in COVID-19. The overall study: Samples of COVID-19 (acute and convalescent) were obtained from the United States, Italy and Spain. T cells, B-cell-depleted T cells, or PBMCs provided the cDNA or gDNA that served as material.

In the original workflow: Cell counts per sample came from amplifying reference gene primers. The method was immunoSEQ multiplex PCR; TCRdb's version includes in-frame clones alone and lacks a portion of them. V and J calls and clone size are as listed in that table; D and trimming were resolved from the DNA. The sample shows around 200,000 clones, approximately 81% of them seen only once. The CDR3 length is 15 residues. Germline loops: CDR1 SGHNT, CDR2 YENEEA. Germline trimming cut 4 bases from V and 5 bases from J; bases unmatched to any gene: 3. The chain recombines TRBV11-3 with TRBJ2-2; TRBD2 agrees at 11 bases. The sequence came from a woman aged 80 or over with acute or convalescent COVID-19. The specimen was peripheral blood. The CDR3 DNA reads as TGTGCCAGCAGCTCTACTAGCGGGAGAACCGGGGAGCTGTTTTTT. This translates into CASSSTSGRTGELFF.